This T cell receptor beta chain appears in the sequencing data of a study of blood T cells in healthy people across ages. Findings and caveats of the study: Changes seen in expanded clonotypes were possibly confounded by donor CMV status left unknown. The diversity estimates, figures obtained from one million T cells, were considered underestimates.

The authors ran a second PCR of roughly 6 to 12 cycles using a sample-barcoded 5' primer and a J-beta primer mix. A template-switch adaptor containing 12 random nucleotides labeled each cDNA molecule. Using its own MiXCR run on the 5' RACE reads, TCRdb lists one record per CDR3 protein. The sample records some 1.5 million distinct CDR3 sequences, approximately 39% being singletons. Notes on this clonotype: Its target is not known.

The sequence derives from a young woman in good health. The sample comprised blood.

CDR3 nucleotides: TGTGCCATCAGTGAAGAGGGGGCCCTGGGGCAGTACTTC. This sequence encodes CAISEEGALGQYF. V gene TRBV10-3 combines with J gene TRBJ2-7, with 7 bases aligning to TRBD1. The CDR3 is 13 amino acids. CDR1 ENHRY and CDR2 SYGVKD come from the germline V gene. Unmatched junction bases numbered 8, after V lost 3 bases and J lost 9 bases.